Below, one T cell receptor beta chain is given with its context. Its antigen is undetermined. The V and J ends lost 0 bases and 7 bases respectively, with 6 bases between them. Germline V gene data show CDR1 as SGHTA and CDR2 as FQGTGA. This CDR3 contains 13 residues. The sample originates from a study of OX40 agonist ivuxolimab in advanced cancers. General study results and limits: The mean number of expanded clones was higher in CD8+ T cells than in CD4+. Those patients achieving a partial response at 0.1-3.0 mg/kg showed among the lowest clonal expansion.

Using immunoSEQ multiplex PCR, the repertoire was profiled, and TCRdb retains in-frame clones only, with some absent. The sample has 65,000 to 75,000 clones, around 83% seen once; the top ten hold 0.42%. Baseline, cycle 4 day 1, and cycle 7 day 1 were the blood sampling points. V and J are TRBV7-3 and TRBJ2-2; D is unresolved. The receptor's source is an adult with an advanced solid tumor such as melanoma, head and neck, liver or kidney cancer. The sample here was CD4+ or CD8+ T cells sorted from blood, taken in a trial of the OX40 agonist ivuxolimab. In DNA form, the CDR3 reads TGTGCCAGCAGCTTAACCCGAGACGGGGAGCTGTTTTTT. Protein: CASSLTRDGELFF.